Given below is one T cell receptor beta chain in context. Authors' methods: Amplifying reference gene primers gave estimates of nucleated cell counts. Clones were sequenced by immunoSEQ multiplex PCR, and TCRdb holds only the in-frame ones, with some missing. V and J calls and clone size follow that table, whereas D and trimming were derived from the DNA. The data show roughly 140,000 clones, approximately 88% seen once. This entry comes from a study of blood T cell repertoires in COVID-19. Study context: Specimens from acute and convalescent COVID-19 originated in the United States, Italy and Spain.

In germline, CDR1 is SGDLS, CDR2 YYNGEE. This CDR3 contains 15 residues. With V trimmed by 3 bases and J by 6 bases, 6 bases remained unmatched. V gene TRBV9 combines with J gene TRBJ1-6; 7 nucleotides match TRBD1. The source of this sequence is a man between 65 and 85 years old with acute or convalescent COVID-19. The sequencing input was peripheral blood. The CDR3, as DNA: TGTGCCAGCAGCGCCTCCGGGACAGCTAATTCACCCCTCCACTTT. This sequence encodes CASSASGTANSPLHF. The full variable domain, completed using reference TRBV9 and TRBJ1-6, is DSGVTQTPKHLITATGQRVTLRCSPRSGDLSVYWYQQSLDQGLQFLIQYYNGEERAKGNILERFSAQQFPDLHSELNLSSLELGDSALYFCASSASGTANSPLHFGNGTRLTVT.